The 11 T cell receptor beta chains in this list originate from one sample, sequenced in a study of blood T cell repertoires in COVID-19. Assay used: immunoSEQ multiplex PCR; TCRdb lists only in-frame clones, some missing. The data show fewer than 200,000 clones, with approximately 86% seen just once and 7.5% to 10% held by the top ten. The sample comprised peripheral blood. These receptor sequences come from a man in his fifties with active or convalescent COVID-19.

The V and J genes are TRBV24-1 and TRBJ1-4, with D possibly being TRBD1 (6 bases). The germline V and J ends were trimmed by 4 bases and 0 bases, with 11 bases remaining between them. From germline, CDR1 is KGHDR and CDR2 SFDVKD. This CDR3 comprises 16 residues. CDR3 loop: CATSDGQISTNEKLFF. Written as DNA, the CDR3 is TGTGCCACCAGTGACGGACAGATTTCAACTAATGAAAAACTGTTTTTT.

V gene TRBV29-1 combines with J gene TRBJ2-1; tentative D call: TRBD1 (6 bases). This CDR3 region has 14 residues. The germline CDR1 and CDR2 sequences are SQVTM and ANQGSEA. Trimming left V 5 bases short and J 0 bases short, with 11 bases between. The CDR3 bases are TGCAGCGTTTCCGGGACACTCTCCTACAATGAGCAGTTCTTC. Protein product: CSVSGTLSYNEQFF.

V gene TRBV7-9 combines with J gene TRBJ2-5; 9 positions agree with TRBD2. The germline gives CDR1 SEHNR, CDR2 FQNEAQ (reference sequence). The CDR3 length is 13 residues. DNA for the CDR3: TGTGTCCTCCGGCCTAGCGGGATAGAGACCCAGTACTTC. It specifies CVLRPSGIETQYF.

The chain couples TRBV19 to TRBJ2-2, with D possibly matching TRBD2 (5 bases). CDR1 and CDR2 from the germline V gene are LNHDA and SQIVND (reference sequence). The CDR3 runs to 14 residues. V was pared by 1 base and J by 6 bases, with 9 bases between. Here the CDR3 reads CASSIGLAPGELFF. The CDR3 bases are TGTGCCAGTAGTATAGGGCTAGCCCCCGGGGAGCTGTTTTTT.

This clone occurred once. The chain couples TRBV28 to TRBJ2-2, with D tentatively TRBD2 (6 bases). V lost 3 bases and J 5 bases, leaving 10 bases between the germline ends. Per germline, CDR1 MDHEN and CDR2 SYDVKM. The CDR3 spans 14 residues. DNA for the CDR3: TGTGCCAGCAGTTTGGGGGGACGGACCGGGGAGCTGTTTTTT. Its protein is CASSLGGRTGELFF. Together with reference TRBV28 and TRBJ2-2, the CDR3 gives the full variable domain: DVKVTQSSRYLVKRTGEKVFLECVQDMDHENMFWYRQDPGLGLRLIYFSYDVKMKEKGDIPEGYSVSREKKERFSLILESASTNQTSMYLCASSLGGRTGELFFGEGSRLTVL.

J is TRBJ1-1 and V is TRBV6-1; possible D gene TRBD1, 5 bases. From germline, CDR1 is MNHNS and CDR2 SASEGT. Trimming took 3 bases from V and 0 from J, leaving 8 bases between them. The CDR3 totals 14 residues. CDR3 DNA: TGTGCCAGCAGTGAGCCAGGGTTGAACACTGAAGCTTTCTTT. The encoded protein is CASSEPGLNTEAFF.

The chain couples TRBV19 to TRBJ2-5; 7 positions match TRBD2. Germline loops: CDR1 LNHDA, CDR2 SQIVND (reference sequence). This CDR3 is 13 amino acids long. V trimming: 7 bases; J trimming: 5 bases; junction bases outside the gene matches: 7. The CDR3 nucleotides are TGTGCCAGTAAGAAGCGGGGCGGGGAGACCCAGTACTTC. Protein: CASKKRGGETQYF.

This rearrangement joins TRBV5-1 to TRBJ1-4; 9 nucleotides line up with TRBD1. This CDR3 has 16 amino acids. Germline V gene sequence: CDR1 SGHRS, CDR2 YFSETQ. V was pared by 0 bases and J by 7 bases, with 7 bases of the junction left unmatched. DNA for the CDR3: TGCGCCAGCAGCTTGGAAAGGGACAGGGTTCGTGAAAAACTGTTTTTT. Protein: CASSLERDRVREKLFF.

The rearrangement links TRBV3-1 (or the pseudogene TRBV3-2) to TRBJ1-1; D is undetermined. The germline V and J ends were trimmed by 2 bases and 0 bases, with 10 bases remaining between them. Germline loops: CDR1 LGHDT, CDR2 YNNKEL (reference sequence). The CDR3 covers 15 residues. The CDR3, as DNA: TGTGCCAGCAGCCAACGTGGGCCGGTGAACACTGAAGCTTTCTTT. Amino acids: CASSQRGPVNTEAFF.

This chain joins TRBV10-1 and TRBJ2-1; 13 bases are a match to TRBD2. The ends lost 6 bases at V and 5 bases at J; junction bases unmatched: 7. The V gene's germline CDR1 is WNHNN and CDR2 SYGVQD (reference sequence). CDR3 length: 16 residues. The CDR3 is CASSPRLAGGHNEQFF. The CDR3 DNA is TGCGCCAGCAGCCCACGACTAGCGGGAGGTCACAATGAGCAGTTCTTC.

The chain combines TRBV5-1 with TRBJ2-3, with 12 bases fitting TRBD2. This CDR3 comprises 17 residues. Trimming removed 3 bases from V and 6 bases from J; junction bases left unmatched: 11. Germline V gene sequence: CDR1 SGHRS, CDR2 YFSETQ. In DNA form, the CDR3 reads TGCGCCAGCAGCTCCGGGACTAGCGGGCGATACTGGGATACGCAGTATTTT. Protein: CASSSGTSGRYWDTQYF.